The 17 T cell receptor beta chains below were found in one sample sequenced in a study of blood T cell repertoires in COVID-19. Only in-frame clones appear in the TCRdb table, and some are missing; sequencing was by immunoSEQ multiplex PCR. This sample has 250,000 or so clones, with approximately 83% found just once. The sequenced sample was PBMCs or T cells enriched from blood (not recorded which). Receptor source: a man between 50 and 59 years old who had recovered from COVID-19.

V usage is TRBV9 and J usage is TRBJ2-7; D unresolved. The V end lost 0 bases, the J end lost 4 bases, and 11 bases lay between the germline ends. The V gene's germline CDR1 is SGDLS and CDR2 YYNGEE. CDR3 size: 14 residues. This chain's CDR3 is CASSVGPRSYEQYF. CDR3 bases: TGTGCCAGCAGCGTAGGGCCTAGGTCGTACGAGCAGTACTTC.

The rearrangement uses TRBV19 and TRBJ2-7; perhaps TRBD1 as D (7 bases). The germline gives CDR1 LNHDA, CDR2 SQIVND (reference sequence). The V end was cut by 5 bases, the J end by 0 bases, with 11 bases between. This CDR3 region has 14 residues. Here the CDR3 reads CASSAGQSSYEQYF. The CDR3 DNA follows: TGTGCCAGTAGTGCGGGACAGTCCTCCTACGAGCAGTACTTC.

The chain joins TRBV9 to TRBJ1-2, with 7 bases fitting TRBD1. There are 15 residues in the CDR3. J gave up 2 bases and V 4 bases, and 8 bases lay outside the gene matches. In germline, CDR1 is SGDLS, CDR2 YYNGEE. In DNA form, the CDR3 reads TGTGCCAGCAGCCCAGGGGGACAGTCAAACTATGGCTACACCTTC. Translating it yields CASSPGGQSNYGYTF.

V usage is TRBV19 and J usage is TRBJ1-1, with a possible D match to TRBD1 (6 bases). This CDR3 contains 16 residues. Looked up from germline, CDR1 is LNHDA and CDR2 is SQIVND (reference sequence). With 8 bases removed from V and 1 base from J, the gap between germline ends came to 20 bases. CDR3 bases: TGTGCCAGTCTTGACTATAGGGGGGGCCGGAACACTGAAGCTTTCTTT. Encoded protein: CASLDYRGGRNTEAFF.

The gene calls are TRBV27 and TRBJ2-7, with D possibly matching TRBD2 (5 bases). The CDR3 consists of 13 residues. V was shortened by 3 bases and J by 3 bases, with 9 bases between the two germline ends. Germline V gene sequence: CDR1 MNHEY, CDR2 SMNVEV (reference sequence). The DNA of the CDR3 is TGTGCCAGCAGTTTCGACTACAACTACGAGCAGTACTTC. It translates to CASSFDYNYEQYF.

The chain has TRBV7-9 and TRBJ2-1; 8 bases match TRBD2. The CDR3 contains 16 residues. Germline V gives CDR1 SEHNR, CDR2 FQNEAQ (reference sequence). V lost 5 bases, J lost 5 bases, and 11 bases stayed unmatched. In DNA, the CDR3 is TGTGCCAGCAGCCCCTTTAATAGCGGGGCTGACAATGAGCAGTTCTTC. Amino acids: CASSPFNSGADNEQFF.

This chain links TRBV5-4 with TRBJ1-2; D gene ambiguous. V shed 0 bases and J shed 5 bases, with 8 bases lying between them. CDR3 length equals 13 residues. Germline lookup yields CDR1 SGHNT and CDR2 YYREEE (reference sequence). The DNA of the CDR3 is TGTGCCAGCAGCTTGGACGAAGAGTATGGCTACACCTTC. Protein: CASSLDEEYGYTF.

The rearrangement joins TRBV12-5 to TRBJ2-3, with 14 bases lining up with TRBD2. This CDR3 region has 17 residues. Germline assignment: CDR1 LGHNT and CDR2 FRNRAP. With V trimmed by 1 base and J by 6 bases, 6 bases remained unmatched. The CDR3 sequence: CASGLGPGLAGEDTQYF. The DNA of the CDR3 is TGTGCTAGTGGTTTGGGACCGGGACTAGCGGGGGAGGATACGCAGTATTTT.

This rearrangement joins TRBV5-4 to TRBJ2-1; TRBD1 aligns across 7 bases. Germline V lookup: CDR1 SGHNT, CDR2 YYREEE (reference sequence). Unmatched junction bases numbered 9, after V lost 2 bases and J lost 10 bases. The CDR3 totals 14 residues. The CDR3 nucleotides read TGTGCCAGCAGCTTCGGCCAGGGGGACGGAGAGCAGTTCTTC. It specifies CASSFGQGDGEQFF. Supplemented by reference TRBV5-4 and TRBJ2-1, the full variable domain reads ETGVTQSPTHLIKTRGQQVTLRCSSQSGHNTVSWYQQALGQGPQFIFQYYREEENGRGNFPPRFSGLQFPNYSSELNVNALELDDSALYLCASSFGQGDGEQFFGPGTRLTVL.

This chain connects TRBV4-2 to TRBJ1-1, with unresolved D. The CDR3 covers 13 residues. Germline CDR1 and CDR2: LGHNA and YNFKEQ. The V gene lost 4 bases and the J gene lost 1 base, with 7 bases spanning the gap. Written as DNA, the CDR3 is TGTGCCAGCAGCCGAGAGGCGAACACTGAAGCTTTCTTT. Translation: CASSREANTEAFF.

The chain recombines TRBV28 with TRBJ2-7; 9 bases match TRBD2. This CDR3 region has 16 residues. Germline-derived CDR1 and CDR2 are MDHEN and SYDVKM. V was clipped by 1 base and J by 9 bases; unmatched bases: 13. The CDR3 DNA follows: TGTGCCAGCAGTTTATTGGGACTAGCTGGAAGTAGGGTGCAGTACTTC. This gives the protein CASSLLGLAGSRVQYF.

The CDR3 DNA sequence: TGTGCCAGCAGCTTAGGGACAGGAAGCTCCTACGAGCAGTACTTC. Translating gives CASSLGTGSSYEQYF. The V gene is TRBV7-6, the J gene TRBJ2-7; 7 positions agree with TRBD1. The CDR3 is 15 residues long. Germline CDR1 and CDR2: SGHVS and FNYEAQ. The V and J ends lost 1 base and 0 bases, in that order; junction bases with no gene match: 3.

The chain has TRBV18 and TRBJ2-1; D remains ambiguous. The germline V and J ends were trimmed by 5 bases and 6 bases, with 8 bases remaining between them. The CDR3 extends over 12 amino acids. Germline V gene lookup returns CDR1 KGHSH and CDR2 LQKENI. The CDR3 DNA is TGTGCCAGCTCATCTGTGTCCAATGAGCAGTTCTTC. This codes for CASSSVSNEQFF.

Here the CDR3 DNA reads TGTGCCAGCAGCGCAAGCCCGGGACAGGGTACAGATACGCAGTATTTT. This translates into CASSASPGQGTDTQYF. V usage is TRBV7-9 and J usage is TRBJ2-3; TRBD1 agrees at 9 bases. The length of the CDR3 is 16 residues. Germline values: CDR1 SEHNR, CDR2 FQNEAQ (reference sequence). J gave up 3 bases and V 5 bases, and 9 bases lay outside the gene matches.

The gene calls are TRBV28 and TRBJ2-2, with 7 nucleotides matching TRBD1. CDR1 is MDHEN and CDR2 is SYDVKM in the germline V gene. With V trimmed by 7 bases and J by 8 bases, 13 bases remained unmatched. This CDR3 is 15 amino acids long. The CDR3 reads CASIPERGLSGELFF. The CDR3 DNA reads TGTGCCAGCATTCCGGAGAGGGGGCTATCTGGGGAGCTGTTTTTT.

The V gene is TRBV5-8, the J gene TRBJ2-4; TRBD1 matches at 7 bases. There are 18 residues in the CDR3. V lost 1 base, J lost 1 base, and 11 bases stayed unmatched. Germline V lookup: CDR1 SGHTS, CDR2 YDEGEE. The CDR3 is CASSLKGARSLAKNIQYF. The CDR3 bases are TGTGCCAGCAGCTTGAAGGGGGCCAGGAGCCTCGCCAAAAACATTCAGTACTTC.

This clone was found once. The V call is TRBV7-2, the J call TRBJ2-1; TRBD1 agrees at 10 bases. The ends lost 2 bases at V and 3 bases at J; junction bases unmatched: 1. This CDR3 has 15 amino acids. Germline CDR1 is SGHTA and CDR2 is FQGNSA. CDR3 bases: TGTGCCAGCAGCTTAAGGGACAGGGGCTACAATGAGCAGTTCTTC. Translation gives CASSLRDRGYNEQFF.